Here is one T cell receptor beta chain with its context. The repertoire was sequenced with immunoSEQ multiplex PCR; TCRdb's copy has only in-frame clones and lacks some. The sample gives approximately 260,000 clones, approximately 85% of which show up once; approximately 9.9% is in the top ten. These data are taken from a study of blood T cell repertoires in COVID-19. Germline assignment: CDR1 SQVTM and CDR2 ANQGSEA. This CDR3 has 14 residues. V trimming: 6 bases; J trimming: 4 bases; junction bases outside the gene matches: 11. The rearrangement joins TRBV29-1 to TRBJ1-2, with 7 bases fitting TRBD1. Source material: peripheral blood. This receptor was taken from a woman aged 70-85 years with acute or convalescent COVID-19. In nucleotides, the CDR3 is TGCAGCGTAGTGACAGGGAGTGGAGTCTATGGCTACACCTTC. Its protein is CSVVTGSGVYGYTF.